These 16 T cell receptor beta chains originate from one sample sequenced in a study of graft-versus-host responses after intestinal transplantation. TCRdb's copy holds only in-frame clones and misses some; the assay was immunoSEQ multiplex PCR. The sample includes over 85,000 clones, over 85% seen only once; the top ten take about 0.51%. Which antigens these TCRs recognize remains unknown. Sample: unstimulated CD8+ T cells sorted from spleen or lymph node cells, taken before intestinal transplant. The receptors here all came from a human donor who received an intestinal transplant.

This sequence joins TRBV25-1 and TRBJ1-1; TRBD1 aligns across 7 bases. Per germline, CDR1 MGHDK and CDR2 SYGVNS. V gave up 2 bases and J gave up 1 base; unmatched junction bases: 7. The CDR3 runs 16 residues. The CDR3 reads CASSETGAIQNTEAFF. The CDR3 DNA follows: TGTGCCAGCAGTGAAACAGGGGCGATCCAGAACACTGAAGCTTTCTTT.

The V and J genes are TRBV7-9 and TRBJ2-1, with 10 bases aligning to TRBD2. With V trimmed by 5 bases and J by 0 bases, 4 bases remained unmatched. Germline V gene data show CDR1 as SEHNR and CDR2 as FQNEAQ (reference sequence). This CDR3 comprises 16 residues. The CDR3 DNA is TGTGCCAGCAGCCGCGGGACTAGCGCCTCCTACAATGAGCAGTTCTTC. Protein: CASSRGTSASYNEQFF.

The chain recombines TRBV27 with TRBJ2-5, with D possibly being TRBD2 (5 bases). The J call may be wrong; the DNA end is better matched by TRBJ2-7. This CDR3 has 13 amino acids. Germline V gene data show CDR1 as MNHEY and CDR2 as SMNVEV (reference sequence). The CDR3 loop is CASSMNGVYEQYF. DNA for the CDR3: TGTGCCAGCAGCATGAACGGGGTCTACGAGCAGTACTTC.

The rearrangement uses TRBV5-6 and TRBJ2-7; 16 nucleotides align to TRBD2. The CDR3 length is 15 residues. The V gene's germline CDR1 is SGHDT and CDR2 YYEEEE. Trimming removed 4 bases from V and 7 bases from J; junction bases left unmatched: 5. CDR3 sequence: CASSGGLAGGREQYF. CDR3 sequence (DNA): TGTGCCAGCAGCGGGGGACTAGCGGGAGGGCGGGAGCAGTACTTC.

The V and J genes are TRBV9 and TRBJ1-3; 8 nucleotides line up with TRBD1. The CDR3 spans 15 residues. The trim removed 1 base at V and 4 bases at J, leaving 4 bases unmatched. CDR1 and CDR2 from the germline V gene are SGDLS and YYNGEE. CDR3 region: CASSVWTGSGNTIYF. The CDR3 bases are TGTGCCAGCAGCGTATGGACAGGGTCCGGAAACACCATATATTTT. Full variable domain (outside the CDR3, taken from reference TRBV9 and TRBJ1-3): DSGVTQTPKHLITATGQRVTLRCSPRSGDLSVYWYQQSLDQGLQFLIQYYNGEERAKGNILERFSAQQFPDLHSELNLSSLELGDSALYFCASSVWTGSGNTIYFGEGSWLTVV.

The chain is built from TRBV30 and TRBJ1-1; D unclear. The V end lost 4 bases, the J end lost 1 base, and 7 bases lay between the germline ends. The CDR3 sequence is 12 residues long. Germline V gene sequence: CDR1 GTSNPN, CDR2 SVGIG (reference sequence). CDR3 nucleotide sequence: TGTGCCTGGAATGCGGGGAACACTGAAGCTTTCTTT. Translation gives CAWNAGNTEAFF.

This chain uses TRBV5-1 with TRBJ2-7; D not certain. The V end lost 4 bases, the J end lost 3 bases, and 14 bases lay between the germline ends. Germline V gene lookup returns CDR1 SGHRS and CDR2 YFSETQ. The CDR3 contains 14 residues. CDR3 DNA sequence: TGCGCCAGCAGCGCCGGGCCTTCTAACTACGAGCAGTACTTC. Amino acid sequence: CASSAGPSNYEQYF.

In DNA form, the CDR3 reads TGCGCCAGCAGTTTTCTAGCGGCCACCGGGGAGCTGTTTTTT. Translated, it gives CASSFLAATGELFF. This sequence joins TRBV10-2 and TRBJ2-2; 7 bases are shared with TRBD2. The CDR3 runs to 14 residues. V dropped 5 bases and J dropped 4; count of bases not matched to a gene: 4. Germline V gene lookup returns CDR1 WSHSY and CDR2 SAAADI.

The chain has TRBV19 and TRBJ2-1, with D possibly TRBD2 on 6 matching bases. CDR1 is LNHDA, CDR2 SQIVND, per germline (reference sequence). This CDR3 is built from 11 residues. Trimming took off 6 bases at V and 6 bases at J, with 6 bases between the two ends. The CDR3 region has the DNA TGTGCCAGTAGGGGGGGCAATGAGCAGTTCTTC. Translation gives CASRGGNEQFF. Full variable domain (remainder filled in from reference TRBV19 and TRBJ2-1): DGGITQSPKYLFRKEGQNVTLSCEQNLNHDAMYWYRQDPGQGLRLIYYSQIVNDFQKGDIAEGYSVSREKKESFPLTVTSAQKNPTAFYLCASRGGNEQFFGPGTRLTVL.

This clone was detected only once. The chain employs TRBV5-1 and TRBJ2-7; the match to TRBD2 covers 12 bases. Germline loops: CDR1 SGHRS, CDR2 YFSETQ. CDR3 size: 13 residues. Trimming cost V 3 bases and J 5 bases; bases outside gene matches: 0. CDR3 DNA: TGCGCCAGCAGCTGGACTAGCGGGAACGAGCAGTACTTC. It yields the protein CASSWTSGNEQYF.

The chain carries TRBV12-5 and TRBJ2-7; D may be TRBD1 (5 bases). This CDR3 contains 12 residues. V was shortened by 3 bases and J by 3 bases, with 6 bases between the two germline ends. The V gene's germline CDR1 is LGHNT and CDR2 FRNRAP. The CDR3 coding sequence is TGTGCTAGTGGTTTTGACAGCTACGAGCAGTACTTC. As protein: CASGFDSYEQYF.

V usage is TRBV4-1 and J usage is TRBJ2-7; D is undetermined. V lost 4 bases to trimming and J lost 1 base, with 20 bases between them. The germline gives CDR1 MGHRA, CDR2 YSYEKL. The CDR3 spans 17 residues. In DNA form, the CDR3 reads TGCGCCAGCAGCCTAGAGAGGCTCGCCTCCTTATCCTACGAGCAGTACTTC. It specifies CASSLERLASLSYEQYF.

The chain is built from TRBV15 and TRBJ2-7; 7 bases agree with TRBD1. V trimming: 5 bases; J trimming: 1 base; junction bases outside the gene matches: 5. CDR3 length: 14 residues. Germline lookup yields CDR1 LNHNV and CDR2 YYDKDF (reference sequence). The CDR3: CATSPRDSSYEQYF. The CDR3 DNA reads TGTGCCACCAGCCCCCGGGACAGTTCCTACGAGCAGTACTTC.

V and J are TRBV29-1 and TRBJ2-7, with D hard to call. The CDR3 is 14 residues long. Trimming stripped 3 bases from V and 0 bases from J, with 12 bases between. Germline CDR1 SQVTM, CDR2 ANQGSEA. As DNA, the CDR3 is TGCAGCGTTGAGGGGATGACGGGCTCCTACGAGCAGTACTTC. Translation: CSVEGMTGSYEQYF.

J is TRBJ2-7 and V is TRBV5-6, with a tentative D call TRBD2 (7 bases). Germline V gene lookup returns CDR1 SGHDT and CDR2 YYEEEE. Trimming left V 7 bases short and J 7 bases short, with 12 bases between. The length of the CDR3 is 11 residues. The chain's CDR3 is CASEGGREQYF. CDR3 DNA: TGTGCCAGCGAGGGGGGGAGGGAGCAGTACTTC.

This clone was seen only once. CDR3 coding DNA: TGTGCCAGCAGTTTATGGGGACTAGCGGGCGGACCCTACGAGCAGTACTTC. Its translation: CASSLWGLAGGPYEQYF. The gene calls are TRBV27 and TRBJ2-7; 12 nucleotides align to TRBD2. The CDR3 runs to 17 residues. The V gene's germline CDR1 is MNHEY and CDR2 SMNVEV (reference sequence). Trimming removed 1 base from V and 2 bases from J; junction bases left unmatched: 6.